Presented here are 12 T cell receptor beta chains from one specimen sequenced in a study of cytotoxic CD8 clonotypes in ibrutinib-treated CLL. Some clones are missing from TCRdb's copy, which holds only in-frame ones; the method was immunoSEQ multiplex PCR. The sample records roughly 13,000 clones, 50% to 55% being singletons. The sequencing used PBMCs, collected at a roughly 24-month disease-progression time point, from a patient treated with ibrutinib. Source of these receptors: a human donor with chronic lymphocytic leukemia.

The chain uses TRBV5-1 and TRBJ2-5, with 8 bases matching TRBD1. From germline, CDR1 is SGHRS and CDR2 YFSETQ. Trimming cost V 1 base and J 2 bases; bases outside gene matches: 4. The CDR3 length is 15 residues. CDR3 in amino acids: CASSLLDRAQETQYF. CDR3 nucleotides: TGCGCCAGCAGCTTGTTGGACAGGGCGCAAGAGACCCAGTACTTC.

V and J are TRBV11-3 and TRBJ1-3; the D gene is possibly TRBD1 (6 bases). Trimming removed 4 bases at V and 2 bases at J, with 9 bases between. The CDR3 is 14 amino acids. Per germline, CDR1 SGHNT and CDR2 YENEEA. CDR3 sequence reads: CASSSGVTGNTIYF. The CDR3 DNA is TGTGCCAGCAGCTCAGGGGTAACTGGAAACACCATATATTTT.

The chain joins TRBV7-9 to TRBJ2-7, with 7 nucleotides matching TRBD1. The CDR3 is made up of 14 amino acids. With 7 bases clipped from V and 2 bases from J, the junction kept 8 bases outside the gene matches. In germline, CDR1 is SEHNR, CDR2 FQNEAQ (reference sequence). CDR3 bases: TGTGCCAGCACCGCGACAGGGCTGCCCTACGAGCAGTACTTC. It codes for CASTATGLPYEQYF. Supplemented by reference TRBV7-9 and TRBJ2-7, the full variable domain reads DTGVSQNPRHKITKRGQNVTFRCDPISEHNRLYWYRQTLGQGPEFLTYFQNEAQLEKSRLLSDRFSAERPKGSFSTLEIQRTEQGDSAMYLCASTATGLPYEQYFGPGTRLTVT.

V and J are TRBV5-1 and TRBJ1-2; perhaps TRBD1 as D (5 bases). The CDR3 is 13 amino acids. V gave up 1 base and J gave up 6 bases, with 10 bases separating them. Germline V gene sequence: CDR1 SGHRS, CDR2 YFSETQ. DNA of the CDR3: TGCGCCAGCAGCTTGTGGGGCGGGGATGGCTACACCTTC. Amino acids: CASSLWGGDGYTF.

The chain links TRBV19 to TRBJ2-1, with D maybe TRBD1 (6 bases). Between the trimmed V and J ends, which lost 7 bases and 9 bases, there was a span of 25 bases. Germline V gene lookup returns CDR1 LNHDA and CDR2 SQIVND (reference sequence). The CDR3 is 16 residues long. CDR3 loop: CASMRGNDIRQGEQFF. In DNA, the CDR3 is TGTGCCAGTATGAGGGGGAATGATATACGGCAGGGTGAGCAGTTCTTC.

The chain carries TRBV29-1 and TRBJ2-3; D not certain. The CDR3 totals 12 residues. V was cut by 7 bases and J by 5 bases, with 13 bases left in between. Germline CDR1 is SQVTM and CDR2 is ANQGSEA. CDR3: CSGKSVGDTQYF. DNA for the CDR3: TGCAGCGGGAAATCGGTTGGAGATACGCAGTATTTT.

This clone occurred a few times. The J gene is TRBJ1-6, the V gene TRBV4-2; no firm D call. The CDR3 spans 12 residues. In germline, CDR1 is LGHNA, CDR2 YNFKEQ. The V end was cut by 1 base, the J end by 10 bases, with 5 bases between. CDR3 nucleotide sequence: TGTGCCAGCAGCCAAGGGCCGTCACCCCTCCACTTT. This gives the protein CASSQGPSPLHF.

The chain uses TRBV19 and TRBJ1-5; the match to TRBD1 covers 11 bases. Germline CDR1 LNHDA, CDR2 SQIVND (reference sequence). The CDR3 loop spans 19 amino acids. V lost 3 bases and J lost 0; bases outside the gene matches: 10. The CDR3 DNA is TGTGCCAGTAGTATTTGGGGGACAGGGGGAGTTTATAGCAATCAGCCCCAGCATTTT. As protein: CASSIWGTGGVYSNQPQHF.

This clone was counted a few times. The V and J genes are TRBV11-2 and TRBJ1-1; D gene ambiguous. The CDR3 runs to 13 residues. Trimming took 5 bases from V and 1 from J, leaving 8 bases between them. The V gene's germline CDR1 is SGHAT and CDR2 FQNNGV. CDR3 loop: CASSQQSNTEAFF. The CDR3 DNA sequence: TGTGCCAGCAGCCAACAGTCGAACACTGAAGCTTTCTTT.

This clone has a handful of counts. In nucleotides, the CDR3 is TGTGCCAGCAGCCAAGGAGGGGGACAGGGCAGCGAGCAGTACTTC. Its protein is CASSQGGGQGSEQYF. The chain has TRBV4-2 and TRBJ2-7; 9 bases are a match to TRBD1. V trimming: 1 base; J trimming: 6 bases; junction bases outside the gene matches: 7. Germline V gene sequence: CDR1 LGHNA, CDR2 YNFKEQ. The CDR3 sequence is 15 residues long.

The genes are TRBV29-1 and TRBJ1-4, with 8 bases aligning to TRBD1. Germline trimming cut 7 bases from V and 3 bases from J; bases unmatched to any gene: 10. From germline, CDR1 is SQVTM and CDR2 ANQGSEA. This CDR3 is built from 15 residues. The chain's CDR3 is CSASRGRTSNEKLFF. CDR3 DNA sequence: TGCAGCGCCAGCAGGGGGCGGACATCTAATGAAAAACTGTTTTTT.

The chain uses TRBV19 and TRBJ2-6, with 7 bases matching TRBD1. This CDR3 spans 18 amino acids. Trimming at V came to 7 bases and at J to 0 bases, leaving 12 bases not matched to a gene. CDR1 and CDR2 from the germline V gene are LNHDA and SQIVND (reference sequence). CDR3 nucleotide sequence: TGTGCCAGTACCCAAAGGACAGGTCTATTCTCTGGGGCCAACGTCCTGACTTTC. Amino acids: CASTQRTGLFSGANVLTF.